The present entry profiles one T cell receptor (beta chain) with its context. This clonotype was counted between two and nine times. Which antigen it targets is not known. No qualities accompany the bases; no much larger clone lies one base away. The record originates from a study of T cells in Graves' hyperthyroidism and ophthalmopathy (dated by TCRdb to about 2019). In terms of the full investigation: Peripheral blood was collected at initial diagnosis, before any treatment. TCR V-J signatures able to tell the groups apart were searched for in a discovery cohort of around 95 patients, of whom roughly 42 had Graves' ophthalmopathy and some 60 had stable Graves' hyperthyroidism. Prospective prediction of ophthalmopathy was tested in an independent validation cohort consisting of about 19 hyperthyroidism patients and more than 15 patients who later progressed to ophthalmopathy. For training and testing, the 100 patients in the discovery cohort were randomly divided in a 7:3 ratio. Thyroid tissue and blood T-cell repertoires from six Graves' hyperthyroidism patients were also compared in the study. After blood sampling, hyperthyroidism patients were treated with methimazole at a starting dose of 30 mg daily, and ophthalmopathy patients were treated with high-dose intravenous methylprednisolone. The paper describes TCR Vbeta CDR3 sequencing of 140 or so peripheral blood samples, made up of 43 ophthalmopathy patients, some 76 hyperthyroidism patients and about 17 progressor patients. Overall study results and their limits: Ophthalmopathy was separated from stable hyperthyroidism by a 13 V-J signature model, with 85% to 90% sensitivity and approximately 81% specificity obtained in cross-validation and 80%/75% obtained in testing. In validation, the model predicted progression to ophthalmopathy a median of roughly 6.1 months before onset, with about 67% sensitivity and roughly 79% specificity. Most expanded thyroid clonotypes (frequency above 0.001) were also found in blood, which suggests that blood repertoires may mirror thyroid immune responses. Sample size was not statistically predetermined, and blinding of investigators to group allocation was not performed.

Graves' hyperthyroidism was defined as stable when no progression to ophthalmopathy occurred over 18 months of follow-up. The hyperthyroidism patients were between 18 and 65 years old and newly diagnosed, with a disease duration of less than 2 months. The study excluded patients with uncontrolled infections, other autoimmune diseases, pregnancy or lactation. Diagnoses were based on clinical symptoms, serum thyroxine and TRAb, thyroid ultrasound and orbital computed tomography. PBMCs were separated from roughly 10 ml of fresh peripheral blood using Ficoll-Paque density gradient centrifugation. Total RNA was extracted with Trizol reagent, and quality was checked on an Agilent 2100 Bioanalyzer. Amplification of TCR beta CDR3 regions was carried out from RNA transcripts. The first round of RT-PCR for the TCR CDR3 was performed with the HTBI primer set and the Qiagen OneStep RT-PCR kit. Libraries were constructed in a second round of multiplex PCR, after which size selection and purification were performed. Paired-end sequencing of the libraries was performed with 100 bp reads on an Illumina HiSeq2000. Processing in the source paper ran as follows. SOAPnuke was used to process the raw data, throwing out any read that contained adapters or uncalled bases, had a mean Phred below 15, or lacked an exact constant-primer or identifier match. High-quality paired reads were merged with COPE v1.2.5, and unique nucleotide sequences were defined as clonotypes. MiTCR v1.1 was used to align the clonotypes against IMGT TRBV, TRBD and TRBJ reference segments. Only V-J combinations with frequency above 0.0001, covering 99% to 99.2% of repertoires, were analysed. A TCS score was defined as the ratio of F50 (clonal expansion) to E x V (chaos), with BLOSUM62-based TCRdist applied between CDR3 peptides within each V-J. Welch's t-statistics and random forest reduced roughly 500 V-J features to 13, which were used in a naive Bayes classifier (R e1071). TCRdb reran the public reads through fastp at Q25 and MiXCR, keeping productive beta chains. Each entry is one CDR3 protein sequence, shown with its most common DNA and genes. TCRdb's processing, not the study's, gives the V and J calls here. A total of around 190,000 distinct CDR3 sequences appear in this sample, roughly 17% of them only once. In total, the top ten clones hold roughly 49% of the sample.

Input material: blood. The TCR sequence derives from a woman in her forties or fifties with Graves' hyperthyroidism.

The CDR3 loop reads CASYTAGVGELFF. The nucleotide sequence reads TGTGCCAGCTACACTGCGGGGGTCGGGGAGCTGTTTTTT. This receptor chain uses TRBV19 and TRBJ2-2; 7 central nucleotides agree with TRBD2. The germline V and J ends show losses of 9 bases and 7 bases respectively, and no gene match explains 8 bases of the junction. CDR1 and CDR2, looked up from the germline V gene (reference sequence), are LNHDA and SQIVND. The cysteine opens and the phenylalanine closes a CDR3 of 13 amino acids. Only the CDR3 DNA stays, 39 bases, in frame from base 1.